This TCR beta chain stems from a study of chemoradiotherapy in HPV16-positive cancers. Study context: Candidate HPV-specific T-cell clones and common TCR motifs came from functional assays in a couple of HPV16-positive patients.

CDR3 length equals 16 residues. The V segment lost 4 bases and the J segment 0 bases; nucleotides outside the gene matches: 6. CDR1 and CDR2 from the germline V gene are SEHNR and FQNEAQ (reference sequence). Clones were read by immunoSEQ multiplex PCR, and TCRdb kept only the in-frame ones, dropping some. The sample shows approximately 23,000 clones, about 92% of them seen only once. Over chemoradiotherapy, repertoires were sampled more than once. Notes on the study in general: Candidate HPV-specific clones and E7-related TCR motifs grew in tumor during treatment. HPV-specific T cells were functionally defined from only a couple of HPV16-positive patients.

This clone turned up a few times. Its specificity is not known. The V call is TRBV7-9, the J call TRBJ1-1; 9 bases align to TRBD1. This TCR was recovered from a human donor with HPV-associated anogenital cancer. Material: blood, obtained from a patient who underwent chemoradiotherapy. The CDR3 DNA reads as TGTGCCAGCAGCTCCCCGGGACAGGGCATGAACACTGAAGCTTTCTTT. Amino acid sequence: CASSSPGQGMNTEAFF.